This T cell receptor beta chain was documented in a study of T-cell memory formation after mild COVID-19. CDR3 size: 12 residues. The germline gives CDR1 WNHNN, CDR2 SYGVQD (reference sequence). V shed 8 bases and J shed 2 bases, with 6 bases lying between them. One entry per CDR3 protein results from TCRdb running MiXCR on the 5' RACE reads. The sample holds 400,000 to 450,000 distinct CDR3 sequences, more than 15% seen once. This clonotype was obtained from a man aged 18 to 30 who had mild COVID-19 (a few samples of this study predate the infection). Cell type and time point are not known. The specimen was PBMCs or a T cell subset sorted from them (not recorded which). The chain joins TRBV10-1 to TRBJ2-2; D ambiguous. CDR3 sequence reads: CASRANTGELFF. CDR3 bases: TGCGCCAGCCGAGCTAACACCGGGGAGCTGTTTTTT.